The source of this TCR beta chain is a study of T cell responses to AZD1222 COVID-19 vaccine. The CDR3 length is 14 residues. Deletions cut 5 bases from V and 6 bases from J, with 17 bases between. CDR1 and CDR2 (germline): LNHDA, SQIVND (reference sequence). Only in-frame clones appear in the TCRdb table, and some are missing; sequencing was by immunoSEQ multiplex PCR. The table lists some 80,000 clones, about 74% of them singletons. The sample in question was peripheral blood, obtained 28 days after the second dose of the MenACWY control vaccine. The chain is built from TRBV19 and TRBJ2-7; TRBD1 or TRBD2 may be the D gene (5 bases each). The clonotype was recovered from an adult who received the MenACWY meningococcal vaccine as a control. The CDR3 region is CASSWSIGTSEQYF. CDR3 in DNA: TGTGCCAGTAGTTGGTCTATCGGGACGAGCGAGCAGTACTTC. Full variable domain (missing parts from reference TRBV19 and TRBJ2-7): DGGITQSPKYLFRKEGQNVTLSCEQNLNHDAMYWYRQDPGQGLRLIYYSQIVNDFQKGDIAEGYSVSREKKESFPLTVTSAQKNPTAFYLCASSWSIGTSEQYFGPGTRLTVT.